This TCR beta chain was sequenced during a study of blood T cells in healthy people across ages. Ranging in age from about 6 to 95, the donors were healthy Caucasian individuals from Russia. PBMCs numbering at least 6.5 million were isolated per sample. The sample holds a few counts of this clonotype. Relative to the germline gene, one junction end is altered; a read error may explain this. It was with a sample-barcoded 5' primer and a J-beta primer mix that a second PCR of about 6 to 12 cycles was run. The yield of each sample was at least 3 million CDR3-containing paired-end reads. TCRdb re-analysed the 5' RACE reads in MiXCR, keeping a single row per CDR3 protein. The sample has 700,000 to 950,000 distinct CDR3 sequences, 35% to 45% seen once; the top ten hold approximately 22%. This clonotype originated in a woman aged 55-70 years in good health. What was sequenced was blood.

In DNA, the CDR3 is TGTGCCAGCAGCTTACGGGGGGCGCGTCACACCACAGATGCGCAGTATTTT. Residues: CASSLRGARHTTDAQYF. The V gene is TRBV7-9, the J gene TRBJ2-3; TRBD2 is a possible D gene (7 bases). The germline V gene has CDR1 SEHNR and CDR2 FQNEAQ (reference sequence). The CDR3 spans 17 residues.